This TCR beta chain was profiled in a study of T cell responses to AZD1222 COVID-19 vaccine. TCRdb's table, derived via immunoSEQ multiplex PCR, lists solely in-frame clones and lacks some. This sample has about 100,000 clones, with about nine tenths found just once. This material consisted of peripheral blood, taken on day 0 of AZD1222 vaccination. The sequence derives from an adult in good health.

CDR3 sequence reads: CASSAGSWYF. In DNA, the CDR3 is TGTGCCAGCAGCGCAGGGTCGTGGTATTTT. V and J are TRBV3-1 (or the pseudogene TRBV3-2) and TRBJ2-3, with a weak D call TRBD1 (5 bases). The germline V gene encodes CDR1 LGHDT and CDR2 YNNKEL (reference sequence). The CDR3 is made up of 10 amino acids. The ends were cut back, 5 bases at V and 14 bases at J, with 11 bases in the middle.